Below, 20 T cell receptor beta chains from the same sample are listed, as sequenced in a study. TCRdb re-analysed the 5' RACE reads in MiXCR, keeping a single row per CDR3 protein. The table includes some 62,000 distinct CDR3 sequences, nearly 30% detected once. The specimen was tumor-infiltrating naive CD4+ T cells sorted from the breast tumor. Subset specified: naive CD4+ T cells, CD4+CD45RA+CD25-. The receptors derive from a female donor with breast cancer.

This clonotype has a count of ten or more. Compared with germline, one end of the junction differs, possibly owing to a read error. The gene calls are TRBV7-8 and TRBJ2-3, with D tentatively TRBD2 (5 bases). The CDR3 sequence is 14 residues long. Germline CDR1 and CDR2: SGHVS and FQNEAQ. DNA of the CDR3: TGTGCCAGCAGCCTAGCAGTTTGGGAAGATACGCAGTATTTT. Amino acids: CASSLAVWEDTQYF.

This clonotype occurred a few times. The V gene is TRBV20-1, the J gene TRBJ2-7, with TRBD2 identical over 12 bases. CDR1 and CDR2 from the germline V gene are DFQATT and SNEGSKA (reference sequence). Germline trimming cut 6 bases from V and 6 bases from J; bases unmatched to any gene: 15. The CDR3 consists of 16 residues. Here the CDR3 reads CSARLAGVRWFSEQYF. CDR3 in DNA: TGCAGTGCCAGACTAGCGGGAGTTCGGTGGTTTTCCGAGCAGTACTTC.

The chain employs TRBV25-1 and TRBJ2-2; 8 positions match TRBD2. The trim removed 6 bases at V and 3 bases at J, leaving 6 bases unmatched. The CDR3 contains 15 residues. Germline V gives CDR1 MGHDK, CDR2 SYGVNS. In DNA, the CDR3 is TGTGCCAGCAGGGCGCGGGAGGTAGACACCGGGGAGCTGTTTTTT. Its translation: CASRAREVDTGELFF.

Remarks on this clonotype: One base away lies a much larger clone, so this may be a sequencing read error. The CDR3 does not end in the conserved phenylalanine or tryptophan, so this is likely a read error. The chain has TRBV20-1 and TRBJ1-1, with D perhaps TRBD1 (5 bases). This CDR3 is built from 14 residues. The V end was cut by 2 bases, the J end by 0 bases, with 10 bases between. Germline loops: CDR1 DFQATT, CDR2 SNEGSKA (reference sequence). CDR3 coding DNA: TGCAGTGCTAGAAGAGAGGACATGAACACTGAAGCTTTCTGT. Its translation is CSARREDMNTEAFC.

There are a few counts of this clonotype. The genes are TRBV7-3 and TRBJ2-3; tentatively, D is TRBD2 (7 bases). Germline lookup yields CDR1 SGHTA and CDR2 FQGTGA. The CDR3 extends over 17 amino acids. Between the trimmed V and J ends, which lost 4 bases and 1 base, there was a span of 18 bases. CDR3 sequence reads: CASSSPSGAGGTDTQYF. The CDR3 bases are TGTGCCAGCAGCTCACCCTCGGGGGCGGGGGGCACAGATACGCAGTATTTT.

This clonotype was detected ten times or more. For the CDR3, the DNA is TGTGCCAGCAGTTACGGCCAACTCTCCTACAATGAGCAGTTCTTC. The encoded protein is CASSYGQLSYNEQFF. The gene calls are TRBV6-2 or TRBV6-3 and TRBJ2-1; D remains ambiguous. The CDR3 is 15 amino acids. Deletions cut 2 bases from V and 0 bases from J, with 8 bases between. CDR1 and CDR2 from the germline V gene are MNHEY and SVGEGT.

This clonotype occurred a few times. This sequence joins TRBV6-1 and TRBJ1-2; no clear D gene. This CDR3 spans 12 amino acids. V lost 8 bases and J 5 bases, leaving 12 bases between the germline ends. Germline loops: CDR1 MNHNS, CDR2 SASEGT. CDR3 region: CASVTAGYGYTF. The CDR3 region has the DNA TGTGCCAGCGTGACTGCGGGGTATGGCTACACCTTC.

The chain is built from TRBV25-1 and TRBJ2-3; TRBD2 aligns across 15 bases. The CDR3 has 18 amino acids. The trim removed 5 bases at V and 0 bases at J, leaving 6 bases unmatched. Germline V gene sequence: CDR1 MGHDK, CDR2 SYGVNS. The CDR3 spells CASSLRTSGGASTDTQYF. The DNA of the CDR3 is TGTGCCAGCAGTTTAAGGACTAGCGGGGGGGCTAGCACAGATACGCAGTATTTT.

This clonotype showed up just a few times. This sequence joins TRBV5-1 and TRBJ2-3; D assignment may be TRBD1 or TRBD2 (6 bases each). Looked up from germline, CDR1 is SGHRS and CDR2 is YFSETQ. With 8 bases removed from V and 4 bases from J, the gap between germline ends came to 20 bases. The CDR3 consists of 15 residues. The DNA for the CDR3 is TGCGCCAGTCTACAGGGTTCCGGAGGGGCAGATACGCAGTATTTT. Translating gives CASLQGSGGADTQYF.

This clonotype was found a few times. The chain joins TRBV2 to TRBJ2-6; 7 bases are shared with TRBD1. This CDR3 comprises 15 residues. The junction had 2 bases not matched to a gene; V was cut back by 6 bases and J by 0 bases. Germline V gives CDR1 SNHLY, CDR2 FYNNEI. The CDR3, as DNA: TGTGCCAGCAGGGACAGGCACTCTGGGGCCAACGTCCTGACTTTC. It codes for CASRDRHSGANVLTF.

The J gene is TRBJ2-3, the V gene TRBV12-3 or TRBV12-4; D uncertain. The CDR3 is 15 amino acids. Deletions cut 4 bases from V and 4 bases from J, with 15 bases between. CDR3: CASSSSGRRADTQYF. CDR3 bases: TGTGCCAGCAGTTCATCGGGCCGTAGGGCAGATACGCAGTATTTT.

The V gene is TRBV21-1, the J gene TRBJ2-7; the listed D gene, TRBD1, was not tested against the DNA. TRBV21-1 is assigned pseudogene status. CDR3 length equals 13 residues. The CDR3 DNA sequence: TGTGCCAGCAGCAAAGCCCCGGGATGCGAGCAGTACTTC. Translating it yields CASSKAPGCEQYF.

Only a few counts were recorded for this clonotype. This chain uses TRBV25-1 with TRBJ2-3, with 7 bases identical to TRBD2. The CDR3 has 16 residues. Germline V CDR1 and CDR2: MGHDK, SYGVNS. The V segment lost 5 bases and the J segment 1 base; nucleotides outside the gene matches: 9. In DNA, the CDR3 is TGTGCCAGCAGTACCCTAATGGGAGGGGGCACAGATACGCAGTATTTT. Its translation: CASSTLMGGGTDTQYF.

In its sample, this clonotype was seen once. V is TRBV20-1 and J is TRBJ2-2; 10 bases agree with TRBD2. The V gene's germline CDR1 is DFQATT and CDR2 SNEGSKA (reference sequence). V dropped 0 bases and J dropped 6; count of bases not matched to a gene: 7. The CDR3 has 16 residues. CDR3: CSARDWASGRAGELFF. The CDR3 DNA reads TGCAGTGCTAGAGATTGGGCGAGCGGGAGGGCCGGGGAGCTGTTTTTT.

The CDR3 loop reads CASKTLGDRGQGDTQYF. Written as DNA, the CDR3 is TGTGCCAGCAAGACTCTGGGGGACAGGGGTCAGGGAGATACGCAGTATTTT. The rearrangement uses TRBV7-9 and TRBJ2-3; 10 nucleotides match TRBD1. The V segment lost 7 bases and the J segment 5 bases; nucleotides outside the gene matches: 15. Germline V gene data show CDR1 as SEHNR and CDR2 as FQNEAQ (reference sequence). The CDR3 has 17 amino acids.

The rearrangement joins TRBV7-3 to TRBJ2-1, with 12 bases identical to TRBD2. Germline CDR1 is SGHTA and CDR2 is FQGTGA. After removal of 5 bases from V and 4 bases from J, the junction contained 9 bases not matched to a gene. The CDR3 runs 17 residues. CDR3: CASSPQASGGGYNEQFF. CDR3 nucleotides: TGTGCCAGCAGCCCTCAGGCTAGCGGGGGGGGTTACAATGAGCAGTTCTTC.

In its sample, this clonotype was seen a few times. This chain joins TRBV6-6 and TRBJ2-7; TRBD1 matches 8 bases. Germline V gene sequence: CDR1 MNHNY, CDR2 SVGAGI (reference sequence). V was clipped by 5 bases and J by 3 bases; unmatched bases: 9. The CDR3 is made up of 15 amino acids. The CDR3 spells CASSDRDRSSYEQYF. The CDR3, as DNA: TGTGCCAGCAGTGATAGGGACAGGTCTAGCTACGAGCAGTACTTC.

A few counts support this clonotype. J is TRBJ1-1 and V is TRBV5-1, with D maybe TRBD1 (6 bases). Germline-derived CDR1 and CDR2 are SGHRS and YFSETQ. V lost 4 bases, J lost 1 base, and 8 bases lay in between. The CDR3 is 13 residues long. As DNA, the CDR3 is TGCGCCAGCAGCCGACAGGCGAACACTGAAGCTTTCTTT. It encodes CASSRQANTEAFF.

The chain recombines TRBV5-1 with TRBJ1-3; the match to TRBD1 covers 7 bases. This CDR3 has 17 amino acids. CDR1 and CDR2 from the germline V gene are SGHRS and YFSETQ. The V and J ends lost 4 bases and 0 bases, in that order; junction bases with no gene match: 10. CDR3 coding DNA: TGCGCCAGCAGCCGCGAAGGGACAGCCAACTCTGGAAACACCATATATTTT. Translating gives CASSREGTANSGNTIYF.

A single count supports this clonotype. The gene calls are TRBV24-1 and TRBJ2-1, with D hard to call. CDR1 and CDR2 (germline): KGHDR, SFDVKD. CDR3 size: 16 residues. V was trimmed by 4 bases and J by 2 bases, leaving 14 bases between them. Here the CDR3 reads CATSDPNPGPYNEQFF. The CDR3 DNA reads as TGTGCCACCAGTGACCCTAATCCTGGCCCCTACAATGAGCAGTTCTTC.